This passage covers 12 T cell receptor beta chains from one sample sequenced in a study of blood T cell repertoires in COVID-19. Profiling relied on immunoSEQ multiplex PCR, and the TCRdb table lists in-frame clones only, not all of them. The sample shows 150,000 to 200,000 clones, about 83% of them seen only once. Sequencing was done on a sample of peripheral blood. These receptors were taken from a woman in her sixties or seventies with COVID-19, enrolled during active disease.

The chain joins TRBV18 to TRBJ2-7; 8 bases align to TRBD1. V shed 3 bases, J shed 3 bases, and the junction held 10 bases outside the gene matches. The CDR3 consists of 16 residues. Germline lookup yields CDR1 KGHSH and CDR2 LQKENI. The CDR3 coding sequence is TGTGCCAGCTCACCTCTCGGCGGGACAGGCTACTACGAGCAGTACTTC. It codes for CASSPLGGTGYYEQYF.

This clone showed up just a few times. The chain combines TRBV7-9 with TRBJ1-1, with TRBD1 matching over 9 bases. This CDR3 region has 14 residues. Germline CDR1 reads SEHNR; CDR2 reads FQNEAQ (reference sequence). With 5 bases clipped from V and 4 bases from J, the junction kept 5 bases outside the gene matches. This CDR3 is CASSAGQGGTEAFF. CDR3 DNA: TGTGCCAGCAGCGCGGGACAGGGCGGCACTGAAGCTTTCTTT.

This clone was seen more than once but under ten times. The J gene is TRBJ1-1, the V gene TRBV9; D is unresolved. Germline CDR1 and CDR2: SGDLS and YYNGEE. The CDR3 has 13 residues. V lost 4 bases and J 2 bases, leaving 9 bases between the germline ends. The CDR3 DNA reads as TGTGCCAGCAGCCCGAGCCTAAACACTGAAGCTTTCTTT. It codes for CASSPSLNTEAFF.

CDR3 bases: TGTGCCAGCAGTCCTCCCGGGACATCGAACACTGAAGCTTTCTTT. Its translation is CASSPPGTSNTEAFF. This chain links TRBV6-5 with TRBJ1-1; D is possibly TRBD1 (6 bases). V was pared by 5 bases and J by 1 base, with 14 bases between. CDR3 size: 15 residues. From germline, CDR1 is MNHEY and CDR2 SVGAGI.

This chain connects TRBV21-1 to TRBJ1-5. TRBV21-1 is given as a pseudogene. This CDR3 comprises 15 residues. Here the CDR3 DNA reads TGTGCCAGCAGCATCCGACCGGGTAGCAATCAGCCCCAGCATTTT. Translated, it gives CASSIRPGSNQPQHF.

This rearrangement joins TRBV7-8 to TRBJ1-4, with D possibly TRBD1 on 6 matching bases. Germline values: CDR1 SGHVS, CDR2 FQNEAQ. This CDR3 is built from 13 residues. Between the trimmed V and J ends, which lost 7 bases and 6 bases, there was a span of 12 bases. Here the CDR3 reads CASKGGGHEKLFF. CDR3 in DNA: TGTGCCAGCAAAGGGGGGGGTCATGAAAAACTGTTTTTT.

V gene TRBV19 combines with J gene TRBJ1-2; 8 bases are a match to TRBD1. J lost 4 bases, V lost 4 bases, and 2 bases had no gene match. Germline values: CDR1 LNHDA, CDR2 SQIVND (reference sequence). The CDR3 sequence is 13 residues long. The CDR3 sequence: CASSTGQGYGYTF. For the CDR3, the DNA is TGTGCCAGTAGTACCGGACAGGGCTATGGCTACACCTTC.

This chain uses TRBV2 with TRBJ2-7, with TRBD2 matching over 7 bases. J gave up 2 bases and V 4 bases, and 8 bases lay outside the gene matches. CDR3 size: 15 residues. The germline V gene has CDR1 SNHLY and CDR2 FYNNEI. CDR3 sequence (DNA): TGTGCCAGCAGTGTTAATCGGGGAGGGACCTACGAGCAGTACTTC. It codes for CASSVNRGGTYEQYF. Variable domain in full (rest from reference TRBV2 and TRBJ2-7): EPEVTQTPSHQVTQMGQEVILRCVPISNHLYFYWYRQILGQKVEFLVSFYNNEISEKSEIFDDQFSVERPDGSNFTLKIRSTKLEDSAMYFCASSVNRGGTYEQYFGPGTRLTVT.

The rearrangement links TRBV9 to TRBJ2-5; D possibly corresponds to TRBD1 (7 bases). CDR3 size: 16 residues. In germline, CDR1 is SGDLS, CDR2 YYNGEE. V was clipped by 2 bases and J by 3 bases, with 17 bases between them. This CDR3 reads CASSVQGGALKETQYF. The CDR3 region has the DNA TGTGCCAGCAGCGTCCAGGGGGGCGCGCTCAAAGAGACCCAGTACTTC.

The rearrangement links TRBV30 to TRBJ1-4, with 9 bases aligning to TRBD1. The germline gives CDR1 GTSNPN, CDR2 SVGIG (reference sequence). This CDR3 is built from 15 residues. After removal of 2 bases from V and 10 bases from J, the junction contained 11 bases not matched to a gene. CDR3 loop: CAWSTRTGVRRKLFF. The CDR3 region has the DNA TGTGCCTGGAGTACTAGGACAGGGGTTCGGAGAAAACTGTTTTTT.

This chain links TRBV10-2 with TRBJ1-2, with TRBD1 matching 7 bases. Germline CDR1 is WSHSY and CDR2 is SAAADI. V was clipped by 4 bases and J by 5 bases; unmatched bases: 1. The CDR3 contains 12 residues. The CDR3 nucleotides read TGCGCCAGCAGTGGACAGGGTTATGGCTACACCTTC. Translation: CASSGQGYGYTF.

CDR3 sequence: CASQFGTVNTGELFF. The DNA of the CDR3 is TGCGCCAGCCAATTCGGGACAGTAAACACCGGGGAGCTGTTTTTT. This chain uses TRBV10-2 with TRBJ2-2; TRBD1 aligns across 7 bases. Trimming removed 8 bases from V and 2 bases from J; junction bases left unmatched: 8. Germline V gene sequence: CDR1 WSHSY, CDR2 SAAADI. CDR3 size: 15 residues.